This T cell receptor beta chain was sequenced during a study of blood T cell repertoires in COVID-19. Across the study: T cells, B-cell-depleted T cells, or PBMCs supplied cDNA or gDNA.

This CDR3 region has 14 residues. Germline V CDR1 and CDR2: SEHNR, FQNEAQ (reference sequence). V lost 3 bases, J lost 8 bases, and 8 bases stayed unmatched. The authors' processing: Amplification of reference gene primers was used by the study to estimate nucleated cell counts. Some clones are missing from TCRdb's copy, which holds only in-frame ones; the method was immunoSEQ multiplex PCR. V and J calls and clone size are those listed in that table; D and trimming were worked out from the DNA. The table shows about 52,000 clones, with around 86% occurring only once. The sample consisted of peripheral blood. The chain combines TRBV7-9 with TRBJ2-3; 7 bases are a match to TRBD2. The TCR comes from a man between 65 and 85 years old with active COVID-19. The CDR3 DNA reads as TGTGCCAGCAGCTTTAGAAGCGGGACGGGTACGCAGTATTTT. Its protein is CASSFRSGTGTQYF.